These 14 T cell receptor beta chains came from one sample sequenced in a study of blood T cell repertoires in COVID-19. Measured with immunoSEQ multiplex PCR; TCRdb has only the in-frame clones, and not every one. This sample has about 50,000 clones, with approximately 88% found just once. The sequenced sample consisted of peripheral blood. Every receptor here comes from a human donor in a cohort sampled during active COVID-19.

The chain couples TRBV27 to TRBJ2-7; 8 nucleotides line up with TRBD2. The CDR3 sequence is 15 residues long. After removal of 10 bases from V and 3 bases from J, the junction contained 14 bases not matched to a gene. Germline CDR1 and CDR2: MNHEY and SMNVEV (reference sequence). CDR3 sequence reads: CATAGGGTTYYEQYF. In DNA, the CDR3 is TGTGCCACGGCGGGGGGCGGAACAACTTACTACGAGCAGTACTTC.

CDR3 coding DNA: TGTGCCAGCAGCTTAGGTAGTACAGGGGTCGGAAACAATGAGCAGTTCTTC. Its translation: CASSLGSTGVGNNEQFF. The genes are TRBV7-9 and TRBJ2-1, with TRBD1 matching over 7 bases. V dropped 1 base and J dropped 5; count of bases not matched to a gene: 11. The CDR3 totals 17 residues. Germline V CDR1 and CDR2: SEHNR, FQNEAQ (reference sequence).

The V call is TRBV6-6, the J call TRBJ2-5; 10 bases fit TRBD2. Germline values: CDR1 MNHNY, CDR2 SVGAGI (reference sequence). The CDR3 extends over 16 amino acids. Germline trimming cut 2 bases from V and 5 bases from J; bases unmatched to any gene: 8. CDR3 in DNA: TGTGCCAGCAGTTACCCAGGAGCGGGGGGGCCGGAGACCCAGTACTTC. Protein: CASSYPGAGGPETQYF.

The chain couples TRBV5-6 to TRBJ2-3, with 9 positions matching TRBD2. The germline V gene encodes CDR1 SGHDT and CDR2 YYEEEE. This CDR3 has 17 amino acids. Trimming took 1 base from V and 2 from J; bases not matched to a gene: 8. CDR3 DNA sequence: TGTGCCAGCAGCTTGTGGCTAGCGGGGTTCCCCACAGATACGCAGTATTTT. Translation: CASSLWLAGFPTDTQYF. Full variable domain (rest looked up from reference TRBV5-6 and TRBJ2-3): DAGVTQSPTHLIKTRGQQVTLRCSPKSGHDTVSWYQQALGQGPQFIFQYYEEEERQRGNFPDRFSGHQFPNYSSELNVNALLLGDSALYLCASSLWLAGFPTDTQYFGPGTRLTVL.

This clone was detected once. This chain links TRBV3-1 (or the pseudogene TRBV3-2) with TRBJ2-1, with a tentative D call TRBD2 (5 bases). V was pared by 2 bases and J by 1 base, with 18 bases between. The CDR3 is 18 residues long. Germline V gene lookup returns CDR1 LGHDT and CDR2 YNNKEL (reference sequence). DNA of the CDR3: TGTGCCAGCAGCCAATGGATCACTAGAGAAGATTCCTACAATGAGCAGTTCTTC. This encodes CASSQWITREDSYNEQFF.

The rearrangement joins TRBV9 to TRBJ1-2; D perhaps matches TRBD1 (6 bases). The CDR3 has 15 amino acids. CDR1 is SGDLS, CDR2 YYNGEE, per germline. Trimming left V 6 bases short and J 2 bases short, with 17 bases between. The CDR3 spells CASTPSPGENYGYTF. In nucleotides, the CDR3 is TGTGCCAGCACCCCAAGTCCAGGGGAGAACTATGGCTACACCTTC.

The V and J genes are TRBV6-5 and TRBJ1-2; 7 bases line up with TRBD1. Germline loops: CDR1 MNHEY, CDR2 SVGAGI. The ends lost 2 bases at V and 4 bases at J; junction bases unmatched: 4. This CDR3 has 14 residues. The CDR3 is CASSYQTGSYGYTF. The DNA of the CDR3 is TGTGCCAGCAGTTACCAGACAGGGAGCTATGGCTACACCTTC.

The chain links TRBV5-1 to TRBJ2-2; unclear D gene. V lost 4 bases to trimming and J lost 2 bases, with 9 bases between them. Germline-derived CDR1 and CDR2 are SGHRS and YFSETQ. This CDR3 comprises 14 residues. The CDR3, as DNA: TGCGCCAGCAGCCCAGCGCCTAACACCGGGGAGCTGTTTTTT. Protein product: CASSPAPNTGELFF.

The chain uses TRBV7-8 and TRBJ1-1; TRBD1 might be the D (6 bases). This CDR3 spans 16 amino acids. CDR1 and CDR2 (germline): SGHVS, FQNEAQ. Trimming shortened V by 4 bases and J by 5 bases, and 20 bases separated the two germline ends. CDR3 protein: CASSSRGSARGTEAFF. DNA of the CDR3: TGTGCCAGCAGCTCCCGAGGTTCCGCCAGGGGTACTGAAGCTTTCTTT. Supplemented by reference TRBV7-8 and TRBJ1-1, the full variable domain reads GAGVSQSPRYKVAKRGQDVALRCDPISGHVSLFWYQQALGQGPEFLTYFQNEAQLDKSGLPSDRFFAERPEGSVSTLKIQRTQQEDSAVYLCASSSRGSARGTEAFFGQGTRLTVV.

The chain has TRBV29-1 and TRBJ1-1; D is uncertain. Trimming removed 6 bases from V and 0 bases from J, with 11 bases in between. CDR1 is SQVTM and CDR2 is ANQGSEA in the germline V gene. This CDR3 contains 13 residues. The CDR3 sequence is CSVDLAMNTEAFF. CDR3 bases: TGCAGCGTGGACCTAGCCATGAACACTGAAGCTTTCTTT. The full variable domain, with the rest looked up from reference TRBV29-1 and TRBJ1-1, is SAVISQKPSRDICQRGTSLTIQCQVDSQVTMMFWYRQQPGQSLTLIATANQGSEATYESGFVIDKFPISRPNLTFSTLTVSNMSPEDSSIYLCSVDLAMNTEAFFGQGTRLTVV.

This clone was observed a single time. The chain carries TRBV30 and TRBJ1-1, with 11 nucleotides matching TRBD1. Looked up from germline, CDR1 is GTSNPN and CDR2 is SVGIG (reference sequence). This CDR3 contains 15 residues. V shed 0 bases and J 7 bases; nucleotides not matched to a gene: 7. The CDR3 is CAWSVPGQGGREAFF. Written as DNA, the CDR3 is TGTGCCTGGAGTGTCCCGGGACAGGGGGGCCGTGAAGCTTTCTTT.

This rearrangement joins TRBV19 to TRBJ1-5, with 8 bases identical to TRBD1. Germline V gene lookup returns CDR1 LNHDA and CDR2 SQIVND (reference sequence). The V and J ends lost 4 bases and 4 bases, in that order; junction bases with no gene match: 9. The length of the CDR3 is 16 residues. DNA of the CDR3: TGTGCCAGTAGTACCTTCGGACAGGGTGGTAATCAGCCCCAGCATTTT. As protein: CASSTFGQGGNQPQHF.

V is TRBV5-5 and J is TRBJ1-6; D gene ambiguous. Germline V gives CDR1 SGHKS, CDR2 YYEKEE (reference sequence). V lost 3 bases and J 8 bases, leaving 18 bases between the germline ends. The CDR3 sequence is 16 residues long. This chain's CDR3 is CASSSGSQAPYSPLHF. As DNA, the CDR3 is TGTGCCAGCAGCTCTGGCAGCCAGGCGCCTTATTCACCCCTCCACTTT.

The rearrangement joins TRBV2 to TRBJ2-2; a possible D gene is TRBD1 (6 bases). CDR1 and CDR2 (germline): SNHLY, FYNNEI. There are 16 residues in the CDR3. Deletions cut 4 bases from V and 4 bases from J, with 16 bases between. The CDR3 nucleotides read TGTGCCAGCAGTGTGGGATCAGGGGTAGCCACCGGGGAGCTGTTTTTT. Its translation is CASSVGSGVATGELFF.